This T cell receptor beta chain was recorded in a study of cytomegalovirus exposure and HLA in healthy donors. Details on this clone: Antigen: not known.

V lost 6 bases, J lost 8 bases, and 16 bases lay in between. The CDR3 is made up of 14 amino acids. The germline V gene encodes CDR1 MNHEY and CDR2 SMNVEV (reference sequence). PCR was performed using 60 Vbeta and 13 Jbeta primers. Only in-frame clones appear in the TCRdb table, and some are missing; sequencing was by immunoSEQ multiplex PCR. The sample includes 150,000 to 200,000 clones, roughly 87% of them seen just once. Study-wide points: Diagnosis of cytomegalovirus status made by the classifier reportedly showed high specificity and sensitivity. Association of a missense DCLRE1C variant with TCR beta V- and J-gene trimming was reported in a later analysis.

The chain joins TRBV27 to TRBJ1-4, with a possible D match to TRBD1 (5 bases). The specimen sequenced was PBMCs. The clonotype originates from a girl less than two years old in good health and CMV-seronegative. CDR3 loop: CASRIVNGGEKLFF. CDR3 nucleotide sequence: TGTGCCAGCAGAATCGTGAACGGGGGGGAAAAACTGTTTTTT.